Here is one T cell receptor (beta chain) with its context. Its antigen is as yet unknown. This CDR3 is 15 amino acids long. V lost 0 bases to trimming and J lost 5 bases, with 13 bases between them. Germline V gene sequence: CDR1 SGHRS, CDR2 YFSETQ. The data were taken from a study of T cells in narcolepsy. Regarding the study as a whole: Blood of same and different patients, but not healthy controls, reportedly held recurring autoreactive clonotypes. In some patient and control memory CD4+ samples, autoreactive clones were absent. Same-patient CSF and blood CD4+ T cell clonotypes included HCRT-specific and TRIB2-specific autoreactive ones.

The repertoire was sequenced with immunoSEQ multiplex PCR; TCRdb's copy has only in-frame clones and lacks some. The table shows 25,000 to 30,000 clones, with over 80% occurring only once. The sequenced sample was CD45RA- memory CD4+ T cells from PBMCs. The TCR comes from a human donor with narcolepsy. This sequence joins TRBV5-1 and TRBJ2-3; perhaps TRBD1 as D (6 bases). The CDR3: CASSLEGGSLDTQYF. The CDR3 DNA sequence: TGCGCCAGCAGCTTGGAAGGGGGAAGTCTAGATACGCAGTATTTT.